This T cell receptor beta chain was observed in a study of regulatory T cells in long-lasting Graves disease. Sequencing libraries for TCR beta were prepared with iRepertoire HTBI primers and Arm-PCR of CDR3 regions. MiXCR, applied by TCRdb to the multiplex PCR reads, yields one record per CDR3 protein. Here the sample spans around 460,000 distinct CDR3 sequences, less than 25% being singletons. As for time point: persistent/refractory GD, antithyroid drugs over 5 years with positive TRAb. The TCR library was made from RNA extracted from PBMCs. The sequencing used peripheral blood mononuclear cells (PBMCs), collected when the disease was refractory, from a patient treated with antithyroid drugs. This sequence originates from a female donor with Graves disease.

CDR3 sequence: CASSLEGISGNTIYF. DNA of the CDR3: TGTGCCAGCAGCTTAGAGGGTATCTCTGGAAACACCATATATTTT. V and J are TRBV7-8 and TRBJ1-3; D remains ambiguous. CDR1 SGHVS and CDR2 FQNEAQ come from the germline V gene. The V and J ends lost 1 base and 0 bases respectively, with 7 bases between them. The CDR3 is made up of 15 amino acids.